This is a list of T cell receptor beta chains from one sample in a study of CD8+ T cells in alopecia areata. TCRdb's copy holds only in-frame clones and misses some; the assay was immunoSEQ multiplex PCR. The data contain 150,000 to 200,000 clones, approximately 59% of them seen just once; the ten biggest clones take up approximately 16%. Specimen: CD4+ T cells sorted from blood, collected between weeks 55 and 65, from a patient treated with tofacitinib. All receptors derive from a human donor with alopecia areata. CDR3s include the opening cysteine and the closing phenylalanine or tryptophan. The D gene is left open where the match is weak. Rows give clone size only sometimes, using once, few, many, or a class for an expanded clone.

CDR3 DNA: TGTGCCAGCAGCTTAGTGGATGAAAAACTGTTTTTT
CDR3 protein: CASSLVDEKLFF
CDR3 length: 12
J gene: TRBJ1-4
D gene: -
clone size: -
V gene: TRBV11-3

CDR3 DNA: TGTGCCAGCAGCCCCAGTAGCAATCAGCCCCAGCATTTT
CDR3 protein: CASSPSSNQPQHF
CDR3 length: 13
J gene: TRBJ1-5
D gene: -
clone size: -
V gene: TRBV4-2

CDR3 DNA: TGCAGCGTTGAACCACCGATGGGCGGGACAGATACGCAGTATTTT
CDR3 protein: CSVEPPMGGTDTQYF
CDR3 length: 15
J gene: TRBJ2-3
D gene: -
clone size: -
V gene: TRBV29-1

CDR3 DNA: TGCGCCAGCAGCCAAGTGGTTAACTATGGCTACACCTTC
CDR3 protein: CASSQVVNYGYTF
CDR3 length: 13
J gene: TRBJ1-2
D gene: -
clone size: -
V gene: TRBV4-1

CDR3 DNA: TGTGCCAAGATAGCGGGGGGGCCCTACAATGAGCAGTTCTTC
CDR3 protein: CAKIAGGPYNEQFF
CDR3 length: 14
J gene: TRBJ2-1
D gene: TRBD2
clone size: few
V gene: TRBV19

CDR3 DNA: TGTGCCAGCAGCGTAGTGACAGGGGTCCCGGAAGCTTTCTTT
CDR3 protein: CASSVVTGVPEAFF
CDR3 length: 14
J gene: TRBJ1-1
D gene: TRBD1
clone size: -
V gene: TRBV9

CDR3 DNA: TGCGCCAGCAGTCAAAGGGCAGGCAACACAGATACGCAGTATTTT
CDR3 protein: CASSQRAGNTDTQYF
CDR3 length: 15
J gene: TRBJ2-3
D gene: -
clone size: -
V gene: TRBV23-1

CDR3 DNA: TGCGCCAGCAGCTTGGCGGGGACTAGCGGGGGGCCGGATACGCAGTATTTT
CDR3 protein: CASSLAGTSGGPDTQYF
CDR3 length: 17
J gene: TRBJ2-3
D gene: TRBD2
clone size: -
V gene: TRBV5-1

CDR3 DNA: TGCAGCGTCTCCTGGACAGGGCTGGCCTACGAGCAGTACTTC
CDR3 protein: CSVSWTGLAYEQYF
CDR3 length: 14
J gene: TRBJ2-7
D gene: TRBD1
clone size: -
V gene: TRBV29-1

CDR3 DNA: TGTGCCAGCAGTTACGGGAGCTCTGGGGCCAACGTCCTGACTTTC
CDR3 protein: CASSYGSSGANVLTF
CDR3 length: 15
J gene: TRBJ2-6
D gene: -
clone size: -
V gene: TRBV6-5

CDR3 DNA: TGTGCCAGTAGTATATCTCGGGCTGAAGCTTTCTTT
CDR3 protein: CASSISRAEAFF
CDR3 length: 12
J gene: TRBJ1-1
D gene: -
clone size: -
V gene: TRBV19

CDR3 DNA: TGTGCCTGGAGTGTACGGGGGCGGAGTGGCTACACCTTC
CDR3 protein: CAWSVRGRSGYTF
CDR3 length: 13
J gene: TRBJ1-2
D gene: -
clone size: -
V gene: TRBV30

CDR3 DNA: TGTGCCAGTGGACCACAGGGGGGAGAGACCCAGTACTTC
CDR3 protein: CASGPQGGETQYF
CDR3 length: 13
J gene: TRBJ2-5
D gene: TRBD1
clone size: -
V gene: TRBV19

CDR3 DNA: TGTGCCAGCAGCAGCGGACAGAACACCGGGGAGCTGTTTTTT
CDR3 protein: CASSSGQNTGELFF
CDR3 length: 14
J gene: TRBJ2-2
D gene: -
clone size: once
V gene: TRBV7-3

CDR3 DNA: TGCGCCAGCAGCCAAACACCCGGGACAGACACAGATACGCAGTATTTT
CDR3 protein: CASSQTPGTDTDTQYF
CDR3 length: 16
J gene: TRBJ2-3
D gene: TRBD1
clone size: -
V gene: TRBV4-1

CDR3 DNA: TGTGCCAGCAGGTTGTCCCAGAACACTGAAGCTTTCTTT
CDR3 protein: CASRLSQNTEAFF
CDR3 length: 13
J gene: TRBJ1-1
D gene: -
clone size: -
V gene: TRBV11-2

CDR3 DNA: TGTGCCTGGAACGGCCACCTAAACTCGAACACTGAAGCTTTCTTT
CDR3 protein: CAWNGHLNSNTEAFF
CDR3 length: 15
J gene: TRBJ1-1
D gene: -
clone size: -
V gene: TRBV30

CDR3 DNA: TGCAGCGTTGAATCCAGCATGAACACTGAAGCTTTCTTT
CDR3 protein: CSVESSMNTEAFF
CDR3 length: 13
J gene: TRBJ1-1
D gene: -
clone size: few
V gene: TRBV29-1

CDR3 DNA: TGCGCCAGCAGCGGGGGACAGGGCACAGATACGCAGTATTTT
CDR3 protein: CASSGGQGTDTQYF
CDR3 length: 14
J gene: TRBJ2-3
D gene: TRBD1
clone size: few
V gene: TRBV5-1

CDR3 DNA: TGTGCCAGCAGCTCAGACTTTTCCTATGGCTACACCTTC
CDR3 protein: CASSSDFSYGYTF
CDR3 length: 13
J gene: TRBJ1-2
D gene: -
clone size: -
V gene: TRBV7-9

CDR3 DNA: TGTGCCTGGAGTGTTGCAAACACCATATATTTT
CDR3 protein: CAWSVANTIYF
CDR3 length: 11
J gene: TRBJ1-3
D gene: -
clone size: -
V gene: TRBV30

CDR3 DNA: TGTGCCAGCAGCTTAGTTCGAGGCGGGGGGACCCTACCGAGCACAGATACGCAGTATTTT
CDR3 protein: CASSLVRGGGTLPSTDTQYF
CDR3 length: 20
J gene: TRBJ2-3
D gene: TRBD2
clone size: few
V gene: TRBV7-8

CDR3 DNA: TGTGCCTGGAGTGTAGGGGGTATCTCCTACGAGCAGTACTTC
CDR3 protein: CAWSVGGISYEQYF
CDR3 length: 14
J gene: TRBJ2-7
D gene: -
clone size: -
V gene: TRBV30

CDR3 DNA: TGCGCCAGCAGCTTGGTGCCGACAGTCGAACGAGAGACCCAGTACTTC
CDR3 protein: CASSLVPTVERETQYF
CDR3 length: 16
J gene: TRBJ2-5
D gene: -
clone size: -
V gene: TRBV5-1

CDR3 DNA: TGTGCCAGCAGTAACCCGCCCACCGAGACCCAGTACTTC
CDR3 protein: CASSNPPTETQYF
CDR3 length: 13
J gene: TRBJ2-5
D gene: -
clone size: -
V gene: TRBV25-1

CDR3 DNA: TGTGCCTGGGGCCGACAGGGGGTGGACTATGGCTACACCTTC
CDR3 protein: CAWGRQGVDYGYTF
CDR3 length: 14
J gene: TRBJ1-2
D gene: TRBD1
clone size: -
V gene: TRBV30

CDR3 DNA: TGTGCCAGCAGCCAGAACGCCGGACCCCGGGAGACCCAGTACTTC
CDR3 protein: CASSQNAGPRETQYF
CDR3 length: 15
J gene: TRBJ2-5
D gene: -
clone size: few
V gene: TRBV2

CDR3 DNA: TGTGCCAGCAGCGTACAGCAGGGGGCCGGGGAGACCCAGTACTTC
CDR3 protein: CASSVQQGAGETQYF
CDR3 length: 15
J gene: TRBJ2-5
D gene: TRBD1
clone size: few
V gene: TRBV9

CDR3 DNA: TGTGCCATCAGGGAGGGCCTCGACACCGGGGAGCTGTTTTTT
CDR3 protein: CAIREGLDTGELFF
CDR3 length: 14
J gene: TRBJ2-2
D gene: -
clone size: -
V gene: TRBV10-3

CDR3 DNA: TGTGCCAGCAGCTTAAATGGGGCTAGCAATCAGCCCCAGCATTTT
CDR3 protein: CASSLNGASNQPQHF
CDR3 length: 15
J gene: TRBJ1-5
D gene: -
clone size: -
V gene: TRBV11-2

CDR3 DNA: TGCAGCGTGACAGGGGCCCAAAACACCGGGGAGCTGTTTTTT
CDR3 protein: CSVTGAQNTGELFF
CDR3 length: 14
J gene: TRBJ2-2
D gene: TRBD1
clone size: -
V gene: TRBV29-1

CDR3 DNA: TGTGCCTGGAATGCCGCGGGCTTTCGGGGTCAGCCCCAGCATTTT
CDR3 protein: CAWNAAGFRGQPQHF
CDR3 length: 15
J gene: TRBJ1-5
D gene: -
clone size: -
V gene: TRBV30

CDR3 DNA: TGTGCCAGCTCACCCCTTTCGGGACTTGGCTACGAGCAGTACTTC
CDR3 protein: CASSPLSGLGYEQYF
CDR3 length: 15
J gene: TRBJ2-7
D gene: -
clone size: -
V gene: TRBV18

CDR3 DNA: TGTGCCAGCAGCTTGGGACAGGGGGCTCGAGGGGCCAACGTCCTGACTTTC
CDR3 protein: CASSLGQGARGANVLTF
CDR3 length: 17
J gene: TRBJ2-6
D gene: TRBD1
clone size: -
V gene: TRBV11-2

CDR3 DNA: TGTGCCAGCGGCGGCAGGGGCTACGAGCAGTACTTC
CDR3 protein: CASGGRGYEQYF
CDR3 length: 12
J gene: TRBJ2-7
D gene: -
clone size: -
V gene: TRBV7-9

CDR3 DNA: TGTGCCAGCAGCCAAGAGGCCCGAGCGAACACTGAAGCTTTCTTT
CDR3 protein: CASSQEARANTEAFF
CDR3 length: 15
J gene: TRBJ1-1
D gene: -
clone size: -
V gene: TRBV4-2

CDR3 DNA: TGTGCCAGCTCACGGCAGGGTTACGAGCAGTACTTC
CDR3 protein: CASSRQGYEQYF
CDR3 length: 12
J gene: TRBJ2-7
D gene: -
clone size: few
V gene: TRBV18

CDR3 DNA: TGCGCCAGCAGCCTCGACATACCCTACGAGCAGTACTTC
CDR3 protein: CASSLDIPYEQYF
CDR3 length: 13
J gene: TRBJ2-7
D gene: -
clone size: -
V gene: TRBV4-1

CDR3 DNA: TGTGCCAGCAGTCAAGGGACAGGGGGCTACAGTGAAGCTTTCTTT
CDR3 protein: CASSQGTGGYSEAFF
CDR3 length: 15
J gene: TRBJ1-1
D gene: TRBD1
clone size: -
V gene: TRBV6-5

CDR3 DNA: TGTGCCATCAGTGAGTCGGGCTACATGGGAGGCTACACCTTC
CDR3 protein: CAISESGYMGGYTF
CDR3 length: 14
J gene: TRBJ1-2
D gene: -
clone size: few
V gene: TRBV10-3

CDR3 DNA: TGTGCCTGGAACGTGGGACAGGGGATTGACGGCTACACCTTC
CDR3 protein: CAWNVGQGIDGYTF
CDR3 length: 14
J gene: TRBJ1-2
D gene: TRBD1
clone size: few
V gene: TRBV30

CDR3 DNA: TGTGCCAGCAGCCAAGGGGACAGACCAGATACGCAGTATTTT
CDR3 protein: CASSQGDRPDTQYF
CDR3 length: 14
J gene: TRBJ2-3
D gene: TRBD1
clone size: once
V gene: TRBV4-2

CDR3 DNA: TGTGCCTGGAGTGTACGGGGAACAAGGGACTTTGAAAAACTGTTTTTT
CDR3 protein: CAWSVRGTRDFEKLFF
CDR3 length: 16
J gene: TRBJ1-4
D gene: -
clone size: -
V gene: TRBV30

CDR3 DNA: TGTGCTAGCAGCACTAGCGGGGGTAACACCGGGGAGCTGTTTTTT
CDR3 protein: CASSTSGGNTGELFF
CDR3 length: 15
J gene: TRBJ2-2
D gene: TRBD2
clone size: -
V gene: TRBV7-7

CDR3 DNA: TGCAGCGTCCAGCGGGTACCTGAAGCTTTCTTT
CDR3 protein: CSVQRVPEAFF
CDR3 length: 11
J gene: TRBJ1-1
D gene: -
clone size: -
V gene: TRBV29-1